Listed below are T cell receptor beta chains from one sample, sequenced in a study of somatic mutations in cytotoxic T cells in rheumatoid arthritis. Using immunoSEQ multiplex PCR, the repertoire was profiled, and TCRdb retains in-frame clones only, with some absent. In the table there are 12,000 to 15,000 clones, around nine tenths of which are singletons. The sequenced sample consisted of CD4+ T cells sorted from blood. The receptors were gathered from a man aged 65 to 85 with rheumatoid arthritis. The CDR3 runs from the conserved cysteine through the conserved F or W. A D gene is named only where the DNA matches it firmly. Expanded clones are given a class, and other clones once, few, many or no size at all.

>.|.|TRBV6-1|12|TRBJ2-7
CASTAGSREQYF
TGTGCCAGCACGGCGGGTTCTAGAGAGCAGTACTTC
>.|.|TRBV5-1|14|TRBJ2-3
CASSQDSSTDTQYF
TGCGCCAGCAGTCAGGACAGTAGCACAGATACGCAGTATTTT
>.|TRBD1|TRBV7-2|14|TRBJ2-7
CASSSRDRGLQQYF
TGTGCCAGCAGCAGCCGGGACAGAGGCCTCCAGCAGTACTTC
>.|.|TRBV18|14|TRBJ1-5
CASSPTYSNQPQHF
TGTGCCAGCTCACCGACTTATAGCAATCAGCCCCAGCATTTT
>.|TRBD1|TRBV6-6|15|TRBJ1-2
CASSPGGQGDYGYTF
TGTGCCAGCAGCCCAGGGGGACAGGGAGACTATGGCTACACCTTC
>.|TRBD1|TRBV18|16|TRBJ2-2
CASSPRTTGQPGELFF
TGTGCCAGCTCCCCACGAACCACGGGACAGCCAGGGGAGCTGTTTTTT
>.|.|TRBV10-1|12|TRBJ2-7
CASSEPVYEQYF
TGCGCCAGCAGTGAGCCCGTGTACGAGCAGTACTTC
>.|TRBD1|TRBV6-5|12|TRBJ1-3
CASSYPKGQLYF
TGTGCCAGCAGTTACCCGAAGGGACAGCTATATTTT
>.|.|TRBV6-6|12|TRBJ1-6
CASNSYNSPLHF
TGTGCCAGCAACTCTTATAATTCACCCCTCCACTTT
>once|TRBD1|TRBV25-1|16|TRBJ1-1
CASSEYRGQMNTEAFF
TGTGCCAGCAGTGAATATAGGGGACAGATGAACACTGAAGCTTTCTTT
>.|TRBD2|TRBV4-1|15|TRBJ2-3
CASSPGTSGTDTQYF
TGCGCCAGCAGTCCCGGGACTAGCGGGACAGATACGCAGTATTTT
>.|.|TRBV5-1|13|TRBJ2-2
CASSPYGPGELFF
TGCGCCAGCAGCCCCTATGGGCCCGGGGAGCTGTTTTTT
>.|TRBD1|TRBV19|13|TRBJ1-5
CASSGQGSQPQHF
TGTGCCAGTAGTGGACAGGGGTCACAGCCCCAGCATTTT
>.|.|TRBV10-1|19|TRBJ1-4
CASSRTGFRPGATNEKLFF
TGCGCCAGCAGCCGGACGGGGTTTCGGCCAGGCGCAACTAATGAAAAACTGTTTTTT
>.|TRBD2|TRBV9|15|TRBJ2-1
CASSVAGTTYNEQFF
TGTGCCAGCAGCGTAGCCGGGACTACCTACAATGAGCAGTTCTTC
>.|TRBD1|TRBV25-1|17|TRBJ2-1
CASRANPGQGDDNEQFF
TGTGCCAGCAGGGCAAACCCAGGACAGGGGGACGACAATGAGCAGTTCTTC
>.|TRBD2|TRBV28|16|TRBJ2-4
CATYAGGSQGKNIQYF
TGTGCCACCTACGCGGGGGGGTCCCAGGGCAAAAACATTCAGTACTTC
>.|TRBD1|TRBV6-1|16|TRBJ1-1
CASSEPGQGFGTEAFF
TGTGCCAGCAGTGAGCCCGGACAGGGGTTCGGGACTGAAGCTTTCTTT